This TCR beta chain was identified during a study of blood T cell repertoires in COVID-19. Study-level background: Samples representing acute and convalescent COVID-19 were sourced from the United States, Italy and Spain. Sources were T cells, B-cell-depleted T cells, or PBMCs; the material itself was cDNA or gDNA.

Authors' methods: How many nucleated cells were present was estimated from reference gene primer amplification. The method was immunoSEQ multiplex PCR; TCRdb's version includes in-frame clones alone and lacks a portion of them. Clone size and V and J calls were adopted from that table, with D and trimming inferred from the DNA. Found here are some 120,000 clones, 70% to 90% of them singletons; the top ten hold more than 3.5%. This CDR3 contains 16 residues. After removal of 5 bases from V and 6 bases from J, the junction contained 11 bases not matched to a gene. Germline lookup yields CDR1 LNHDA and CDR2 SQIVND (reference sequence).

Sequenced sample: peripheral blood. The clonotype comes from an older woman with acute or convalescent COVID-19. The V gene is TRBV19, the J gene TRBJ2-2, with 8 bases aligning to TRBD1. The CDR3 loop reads CASSPLTGAPAGELFF. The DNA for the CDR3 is TGTGCCAGTAGTCCGTTGACAGGGGCTCCCGCCGGGGAGCTGTTTTTT.